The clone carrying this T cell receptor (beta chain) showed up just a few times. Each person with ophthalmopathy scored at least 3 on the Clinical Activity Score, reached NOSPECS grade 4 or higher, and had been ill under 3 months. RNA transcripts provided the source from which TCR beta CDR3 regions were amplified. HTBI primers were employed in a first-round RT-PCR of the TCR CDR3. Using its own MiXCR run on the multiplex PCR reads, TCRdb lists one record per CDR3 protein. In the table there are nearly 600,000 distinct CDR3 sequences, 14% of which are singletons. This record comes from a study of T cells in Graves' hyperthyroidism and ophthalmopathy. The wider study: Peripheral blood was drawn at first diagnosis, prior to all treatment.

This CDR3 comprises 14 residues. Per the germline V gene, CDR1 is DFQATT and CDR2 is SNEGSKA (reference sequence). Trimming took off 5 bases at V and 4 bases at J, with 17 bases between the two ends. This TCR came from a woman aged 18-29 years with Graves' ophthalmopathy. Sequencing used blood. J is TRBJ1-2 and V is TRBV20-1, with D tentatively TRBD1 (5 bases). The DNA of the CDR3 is TGCAGTGCTCCGCTCCGGGACGGACCCTATGGCTACACCTTC. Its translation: CSAPLRDGPYGYTF.